Following are 6 T cell receptor beta chains from one sample sequenced in a study of blood T cell repertoires in COVID-19. Generated by immunoSEQ multiplex PCR, the TCRdb table keeps only in-frame clones and is missing some. This table holds 350,000 to 550,000 clones, approximately 90% found once. Sequencing input: PBMCs or T cells enriched from blood (not recorded which). The receptors shown here come from a man younger than 45 who had recovered from COVID-19.

The gene calls are TRBV11-3 and TRBJ1-1; D uncertain. The CDR3 length is 14 residues. Looked up from germline, CDR1 is SGHNT and CDR2 is YENEEA. Trimming stripped 4 bases from V and 0 bases from J, with 9 bases between. The CDR3 sequence: CASSSGGLNTEAFF. The CDR3 region has the DNA TGTGCCAGCAGCTCCGGAGGCCTGAACACTGAAGCTTTCTTT.

The J gene is TRBJ1-1, the V gene TRBV28, with TRBD1 matching 7 bases. This CDR3 comprises 13 residues. V trimming: 2 bases; J trimming: 7 bases; junction bases outside the gene matches: 4. The germline V gene encodes CDR1 MDHEN and CDR2 SYDVKM. This chain's CDR3 is CASSLEGQIEAFF. CDR3 in DNA: TGTGCCAGCAGTTTAGAGGGACAGATTGAAGCTTTCTTT.

The chain is built from TRBV5-1 and TRBJ2-5; the match to TRBD2 covers 9 bases. The CDR3 has 20 residues. V gave up 2 bases and J gave up 4 bases; unmatched junction bases: 21. The germline gives CDR1 SGHRS, CDR2 YFSETQ. The CDR3 here is CASSFPPLGTSRKHGETQYF. The CDR3, as DNA: TGCGCCAGCAGCTTCCCCCCCCTCGGGACTAGCAGGAAACATGGAGAGACCCAGTACTTC.

The chain uses TRBV4-2 and TRBJ2-7; D unresolved. Between the trimmed V and J ends, which lost 0 bases and 0 bases, there was a span of 9 bases. The V gene's germline CDR1 is LGHNA and CDR2 YNFKEQ. The CDR3 length is 15 residues. The CDR3 DNA reads as TGTGCCAGCAGCCAAGATAGCCTCAACTCCTACGAGCAGTACTTC. Its protein product is CASSQDSLNSYEQYF.

V gene TRBV28 combines with J gene TRBJ1-5, with 8 bases identical to TRBD1. Germline V gene data show CDR1 as MDHEN and CDR2 as SYDVKM. CDR3 length: 14 amino acids. The J segment lost 6 bases and the V segment lost 4 bases, leaving 5 bases of the junction unmatched. This chain's CDR3 is CASSSTGGRQPQHF. CDR3 DNA: TGTGCCAGCAGTTCAACAGGGGGACGTCAGCCCCAGCATTTT.

The rearrangement uses TRBV2 and TRBJ2-2, with 10 bases matching TRBD1. The germline V gene has CDR1 SNHLY and CDR2 FYNNEI. J lost 2 bases, V lost 6 bases, and 3 bases had no gene match. CDR3 length: 15 amino acids. The CDR3 region has the DNA TGTGCCAGCAGAGAGACAGGGGGCAACACCGGGGAGCTGTTTTTT. Its translation is CASRETGGNTGELFF. The complete variable domain, with remaining parts taken from reference TRBV2 and TRBJ2-2, reads EPEVTQTPSHQVTQMGQEVILRCVPISNHLYFYWYRQILGQKVEFLVSFYNNEISEKSEIFDDQFSVERPDGSNFTLKIRSTKLEDSAMYFCASRETGGNTGELFFGEGSRLTVL.